Detailed here is one T cell receptor beta chain. This clonotype showed up many times. Which antigen it targets is not known. No quality values exist for individual bases; no much larger clone is one base distant. Using a constant-region primer and ProtoScript II reverse transcriptase, TCRbeta-specific cDNA was reverse-transcribed from roughly 460 ng total RNA. The TCRbeta libraries were prepared through three rounds of nested multiplex PCR following a slightly modified ARM-PCR procedure. Each of the first two PCR rounds ran for around 10 cycles using multiplex TRBV1-TRBV30 forward primers together with a Cbeta reverse primer. A final 25-cycle PCR with Deep VentR polymerase added sample barcodes and Illumina adapters. Before sequencing, amplicons of 200-500 bp were gel-purified using a QIAquick gel extraction kit. The TCRbeta amplicons were sequenced with 250-bp paired-end reads on an Illumina HiSeq 2500. As for the original processing: To recover full CDR3 sequences, reads were quality-trimmed using Trimmomatic v0.33 and paired reads were then merged using FLASH v1.2.11. MiGEC v1.2.1b assigned V, D and J germline segments to the rearranged TCRbeta sequences. VDJtools v1.0.0 computed clonotype statistics and Shannon-Wiener diversity indices. To reduce sampling bias, subsequent analyses other than the diversity analysis used only the 250 most abundant clonotypes in each sample. The public reads were reanalyzed by TCRdb: fastp trimming at Q25, MiXCR alignment, in-frame beta chains only. Each CDR3 protein gets just one entry, which takes the most common genes and DNA from the rows behind it. Here the V and J calls rest on TCRdb's processing, not on the authors' analysis. Present in this sample are roughly 100,000 distinct CDR3 sequences, about 62% of which were seen just once. Around 10% of the sample is held by the ten biggest clonotypes.

These data are taken from a study of tumor-infiltrating lymphocytes in primary liver carcinoma listed by TCRdb under 2017. Study-wide context: The five patients, three men and two women aged 30 to 69 years, had hepatocellular carcinoma (four) or combined HCC and intrahepatic cholangiocarcinoma (one). Tumors of the five patients were stage T1-T3 N0M0 with maximum diameters of roughly 4.2 to 11 cm. Samples yielded roughly 3.65 to 7.5 million productive TCRbeta reads; read depth did not differ significantly between tissue types. TCRbeta repertoire sequencing, expression microarrays and whole-exome sequencing were combined in the study across five regions of each liver tumor, with adjacent normal tissue and blood also included. A total of some 35 specimens from 5 patients underwent TCRbeta repertoire sequencing, comprising around 25 tumor regions, 5 adjacent noncancerous liver tissues and 5 peripheral blood samples. To link TCRbeta repertoire diversity to the local molecular phenotype, the 20 to 30 tumor region samples were profiled with Agilent mRNA microarrays. Repertoires from technical replicates were highly reproducible, with mean shared-clone rates around 0.87 and correlation coefficients above 0.95.

What the authors observed across the whole study: Only the TCR beta chain was sequenced, so true repertoire diversity is likely underestimated because unpaired alpha chains were not captured. Pairs of tumor regions showed greater repertoire overlap (mean 36%) than tumor-adjacent pairs (around 17%) or tumor-blood pairs (about 14%), which is consistent with antigen-driven expansion. A significantly larger repertoire fraction was made up by the top 250 clones in tumors than in blood (p = 0.039). Just about 7.5-25% of top clones turned up in all five regions of a tumor, which suggests spatial heterogeneity among tumor-infiltrating T cells. Because the samples were bulk and unsorted, CD4+ and CD8+ T cell repertoires could not be compared. Only a few patients were included in the study, and the authors note that the findings should be validated in a larger study.

Total RNA and DNA were co-extracted from about 20-30 mg of bulk tissue with the AllPrep DNA/RNA mini kit, without cell sorting. Between late 2015 and March 2016, five patients in China with histopathologically diagnosed primary liver carcinoma had surgical resection. At the time of sampling, the patients had chronic HBV infection and had not received any treatment. Each tumor was sampled at five spatially separated regions: the tumor centre plus the superior, inferior, left-lateral and right-lateral poles. More than 85% viable tumor cells were found by histology in every tumor sample. Fresh tumor and adjacent tissue pieces were bisected, with one half stored in RNAlater at -80 degrees C and the other half sent for histology. Relative to germline, V is missing 5 bases and J is missing 8 bases, with 6 bases of the junction outside any gene match. The CDR3 contains 14 residues, cysteine and phenylalanine counted. The DNA shown is the 42-base CDR3, in frame from base 1. According to the germline V gene, CDR1 reads SGHVS and CDR2 reads FQNEAQ.

The chain uses TRBV7-8 and TRBJ1-6, with 7 central nucleotides matching TRBD1. The clonotype originates from a woman aged 60-70 years with primary liver carcinoma and hepatitis B virus infection. The material sequenced was liver tumor tissue from sampling region 2. The label giving this sample's cell subset or site can be read as: tumor region T2, inferior pole. The CDR3 loop reads CASSLRTGDSPLHF. In nucleotides, the sequence is TGTGCCAGCAGCCTACGGACAGGAGATTCACCCCTCCACTTT.